The text below deals with one T cell receptor (beta chain). Its recognized antigen is unknown. Base qualities were left out, and no much larger clone turns up one base away. These data belong to a study of blood T cell repertoires in COVID-19 (dated by TCRdb to 2018 to 2021). In terms of the full investigation: Samples from collaborators originated in the United States, Italy and Spain and spanned both the acute and convalescent phases of COVID-19. Where available, HLA class I and class II types were obtained from metadata supplied by the sample provider rather than from assay-based typing. The repertoires were made available in a free public database intended to serve as a resource for research on the immune response to SARS-CoV-2. Deeply sampled blood TCRbeta repertoires from subjects exposed to, actively infected with, or recovered from COVID-19 were included in the dataset. Nearly every sample came with metadata listing a de-identified subject ID, COVID-19 status, age in years and sex. The prospective study material was composed of cDNA or gDNA derived from T cells, B-cell-depleted T cells, or PBMCs. The samples were drawn from the first 160 participants of the ongoing ImmuneRACE study and from 1,254 subjects provided by 6 global collaborators.

The immunoSEQ Assay, a bias-controlled multiplex PCR, was used to amplify TCRbeta CDR3 regions from genomic DNA. Concerning the study's data processing: Within the assay, amplification of reference gene primers was used to estimate how many nucleated cells each sample contained. To quantify the absolute abundance of each unique TCRbeta CDR3 rearrangement, sequence reads were collapsed and filtered. For each sample, productive Simpson clonality was calculated as the square root of Simpson's diversity index over productive rearrangements. The source is immuneACCESS, and TCRdb retained only in-frame sequences with V and J called. Part of the clones is not carried over; for the studies checked, unresolved V genes explain less than half of this, and the remainder is unexplained. V and J calls and clone size come straight from that table; D and trimming were deduced from the DNA. Counted in this sample were 250,000 or so clones; approximately 90% of them appeared once. Under 9.5% of the sample comes from the top ten.

Summary of the overall study and its limitations: The amount of clinical and demographic metadata varied by source and participant and was provided uncurated.

The germline V gene (reference sequence) provides CDR1 MNHEY and CDR2 SMNVEV. The cysteine opens and the phenylalanine closes a CDR3 of 15 amino acids. Only the CDR3 part of the read is kept: 45 bases, read in frame from the first base. A distance of 11 bases separates the germline ends of V and J, which lose 4 bases and 1 base respectively. In the prospective study, participants were about 18 to 100 years old, resided in about 25 geographic areas of the United States, and were enrolled through a virtual design. To assign participants to cohorts, the prospective study relied on clinical history that participants themselves reported in a screening survey and a study questionnaire. For ImmuneRACE Cohort 3, a participant was defined as recovered based on two consecutive negative NP/OP PCR tests, clearance by a healthcare professional, or resolution of symptoms. In the prospective study, whole blood, serum and a nasopharyngeal or oropharyngeal swab were collected from each participant by mobile phlebotomists. Participants in the prospective study had the option to provide additional blood draws and questionnaires over an approximately 2-month period. Before DNA extraction, blood samples from the prospective study were shipped at room temperature or frozen.

The sequence links TRBV27 to TRBJ1-5; the D segment cannot be called with confidence. This clonotype was sampled from a man aged 40-49 years who had recovered from COVID-19. Sample: PBMCs or T cells enriched from blood (not recorded which). The DNA sequence is given as TGTGCCAGCAGTTCCGCGGGTATCAGCAATCAGCCCCAGCATTTT. Protein translation: CASSSAGISNQPQHF.